The TCR beta chain described here comes from a study of Ad26.COV2.S vaccination and SARS-CoV-2 variants (dated by TCRdb to the early 2020s). General notes on the study: Donors in the vaccine arm were drawn from COV1001, a phase I-IIa trial of Ad26.COV2.S in healthy adults that was multicentre, randomized, double-blind and placebo-controlled. Dosing of Ad26.COV2.S was intramuscular, at either 5x10^10 or 1x10^11 viral particles, delivered as one shot or as two shots spaced 56 days apart. TCRbeta repertoire sequencing served as the tool for gauging how specific and how broad the SARS-CoV-2-reactive T cell receptors were following Ad26.COV2.S vaccination. The TCR-sequenced set comprised about 32 samples: around 20 Ad26.COV2.S vaccine recipients, 5 placebo recipients and 8 SARS-CoV-2 convalescent individuals. Trial participants were randomized into five groups of five, in which low-dose or high-dose Ad26.COV2.S was given once or twice, or placebo was given on both occasions. Investigators did not know the trial group allocation while performing experiments and assessing outcomes.

Trimming accounts for 5 bases at V and 9 bases at J, while the number of junction bases matched to no gene is 9. Reading from cysteine to phenylalanine, the CDR3 counts 13 amino acids. CDR3 DNA only is kept here, 39 bases in frame from base 1. The germline V gene encodes CDR1 MNHEY and CDR2 SVGAGI. Summary of the overall study and its limitations: The authors noted that total T cell responses may have been underestimated by the TCR breadth and depth analyses. Ad26.COV2.S recipients had higher spike-specific TCR breadth than placebo recipients (P = 0.0014). Vaccine and placebo recipients had similar non-spike TCR breadth, a finding consistent with the vaccine containing only spike. After vaccination, substantial breadth of spike-specific CD8+ and CD4+ T cell responses was reported. Comparing responses between vaccine doses or regimens was not something the study was powered to do.

TCRbeta CDR3 regions were sequenced with the immunoSEQ Assay. After extraction, genomic DNA underwent amplification by bias-controlled multiplex PCR, followed by high-throughput sequencing. On the authors' methods: To quantify the absolute abundance of each unique TCRbeta CDR3 region, sequences were collapsed and filtered. Usable DNA was measured by amplifying reference genes present in all nucleated cells, and TCRbeta template counts were normalized to that usable DNA to estimate T cell fraction. Repertoire TCRs were annotated as SARS-CoV-2-specific when V gene, CDR3 amino acid sequence and J gene were exactly matched to a known reactive TCR set. The reference SARS-CoV-2 TCR set came from MIRA and was filtered for enrichment in COVID-19-positive ImmuneCODE repertoires, removing public or cross-reactive TCRs. Using the MIRA antigens, annotated TCRs were further analysed by specific ORF or by position within an ORF. Breadth was defined as annotated unique rearrangements over total unique productive rearrangements; depth was the summed frequency of those rearrangements. Group comparisons of TCR breadth used two-sided Wilcoxon rank-sum tests. This immuneACCESS table, as held by TCRdb, lists in-frame sequences with V and J called but not all clones. Of the missing ones, under half trace to an unresolved V gene in checked studies; the others have no known cause. Clone size and the V and J calls come from that table; the DNA yielded D and trimming. Recorded for this sample are under 250,000 clones; around 88% of them occurred a single time. Less than 3.5% of the sample belongs to the ten largest clones.

The treatment or condition tag for this specimen amounts to: over 15 received Ad26.COV2.S at low or high dose, single or two shots; 5 received placebo; per-sample allocation not given. For vaccine and placebo recipients, the sequenced repertoires came from samples collected on day 63 after the first injection. Between 29 July and 7 August 2020, Cohort 1b enrolled some 25 adults aged 18-55 years at one site in Boston, USA. Ad26.COV2.S was a replication-incompetent adenovirus type 26 vector expressing a prefusion-stabilized SARS-CoV-2 spike protein from the original Wuhan strain. This clone was detected once. Its antigen has not been determined. Base qualities are not at hand, and no much larger clone is one base apart.

This specimen was peripheral blood, taken in a trial of Ad26.COV2.S vaccine versus placebo. The receptor chain draws on TRBV6-5 and TRBJ1-1; TRBD1 agrees with 7 junctional bases. The TCR sequence derives from a person between 18 and 59 years old who received the Ad26.COV2.S COVID-19 vaccine or a placebo. The DNA sequence is given as TGTGCCAGCAGTATGGGGACAGAGAAAAAAGCTTTCTTT. It specifies CASSMGTEKKAFF.